This T cell receptor (beta chain) was identified during a study of shared clonotypes between healthy human individuals. Study findings and constraints: Among donors, sharing of clonotypes was expected to be affected by sequencing depth.

This was a deep-level run. Repertoires were generated with immunoSEQ multiplex PCR, while TCRdb's copy carries only in-frame clones and drops some. The table shows about 480,000 clones, with nearly 80% occurring only once. V lost 0 bases and J lost 4, with 10 bases in between. Germline CDR1 and CDR2: SGHDT and YYEEEE. The CDR3 is 14 residues long. The sample holds a few counts of this clone. No antigen is known for it. The sequencing sample was made of PBMCs. This sequence joins TRBV5-6 and TRBJ1-2; a possible D gene is TRBD1 (6 bases). The clonotype originates from a woman between 40 and 50 years old in good health. Some clones in this sample may be carry-over from other donors' samples. CDR3 residues: CASSLDREVYGYTF. The CDR3 bases are TGTGCCAGCAGCTTGGACAGGGAGGTCTATGGCTACACCTTC.